A single sample is the source of the 10 T cell receptor beta chains below, sequenced in a study of cytomegalovirus exposure and HLA in healthy donors. 60 Vbeta and 13 Jbeta primers were used in PCR. Sequenced by immunoSEQ multiplex PCR; TCRdb stores in-frame clones only, minus some. The table shows 85,000 to 110,000 clones, with roughly 77% occurring only once. The specimen sequenced was PBMCs. These receptors all come from a young woman in good health and CMV-seropositive.

This chain connects TRBV5-6 to TRBJ2-1; D ambiguous. From germline, CDR1 is SGHDT and CDR2 YYEEEE. V was shortened by 4 bases and J by 9 bases, with 11 bases between the two germline ends. The CDR3 is 12 residues long. The CDR3 DNA sequence: TGTGCCAGCAGCCCAGGTAGTGGTGAGCAGTTCTTC. This codes for CASSPGSGEQFF.

The chain combines TRBV9 with TRBJ1-3; D gene unclear. The CDR3 totals 13 residues. Germline V gene sequence: CDR1 SGDLS, CDR2 YYNGEE. Trimming left V 4 bases short and J 0 bases short, with 5 bases between. CDR3 amino acids: CASSTASGNTIYF. CDR3 DNA sequence: TGTGCCAGCAGCACAGCCTCTGGAAACACCATATATTTT.

The chain combines TRBV7-2 with TRBJ2-2; 11 bases agree with TRBD2. From germline, CDR1 is SGHTA and CDR2 FQGNSA. Trimming at V came to 5 bases and at J to 6 bases, leaving 11 bases not matched to a gene. The CDR3 spans 17 residues. Here the CDR3 reads CASSPLRLAGLAGELFF. The CDR3 DNA reads TGTGCCAGCAGCCCCTTGCGACTAGCGGGATTGGCCGGGGAGCTGTTTTTT.

This rearrangement joins TRBV4-1 to TRBJ2-5; the D is unclear. Looked up from germline, CDR1 is MGHRA and CDR2 is YSYEKL. Trimming took 0 bases from V and 2 from J, leaving 7 bases between them. This CDR3 has 14 amino acids. CDR3 amino acids: CASSQDSRQETQYF. DNA for the CDR3: TGCGCCAGCAGCCAAGATTCGCGGCAAGAGACCCAGTACTTC.

For the CDR3, the DNA is TGTGCCAGCAGTGATGGAGGTCTAGCGGGGGGCACAGATACGCAGTATTTT. This sequence encodes CASSDGGLAGGTDTQYF. The rearrangement joins TRBV2 to TRBJ2-3; 10 bases are shared with TRBD2. Per germline, CDR1 SNHLY and CDR2 FYNNEI. V gave up 3 bases and J gave up 1 base; unmatched junction bases: 7. This CDR3 has 17 residues.

The table lists this clone with a few counts. The V call is TRBV5-6, the J call TRBJ2-7, with TRBD2 matching 15 bases. This CDR3 spans 18 amino acids. The J segment lost 3 bases and the V segment lost 3 bases, leaving 10 bases of the junction unmatched. Germline loops: CDR1 SGHDT, CDR2 YYEEEE. Here the CDR3 DNA reads TGTGCCAGCAGCTCCGGGGGACTAGCGGGGGGCGTATTCTACGAGCAGTACTTC. Translation gives CASSSGGLAGGVFYEQYF.

This sequence joins TRBV6-1 and TRBJ2-2; D remains ambiguous. The CDR3 is made up of 14 amino acids. Germline V gene sequence: CDR1 MNHNS, CDR2 SASEGT. V lost 7 bases and J 3 bases, leaving 12 bases between the germline ends. CDR3 sequence reads: CASTITEHTGELFF. CDR3 nucleotides: TGTGCCAGCACGATTACAGAGCACACCGGGGAGCTGTTTTTT.

The V call is TRBV9, the J call TRBJ2-3, with 7 positions matching TRBD2. In germline, CDR1 is SGDLS, CDR2 YYNGEE. This CDR3 contains 16 residues. V trimming: 4 bases; J trimming: 0 bases; junction bases outside the gene matches: 8. CDR3 sequence: CASSPVRRGSTDTQYF. Here the CDR3 DNA reads TGTGCCAGCAGCCCAGTGAGGCGGGGGAGCACAGATACGCAGTATTTT.

This clone was counted between two and nine times. The rearrangement uses TRBV27 and TRBJ1-5, with no clear D. Germline V lookup: CDR1 MNHEY, CDR2 SMNVEV (reference sequence). The CDR3 is 14 amino acids. The ends were cut back, 1 base at V and 5 bases at J, with 9 bases in the middle. The CDR3 protein is CASSLFWRDQPQHF. CDR3 DNA: TGTGCCAGCAGTTTATTCTGGCGGGATCAGCCCCAGCATTTT.

This chain connects TRBV6-5 to TRBJ2-1; 11 bases are a match to TRBD2. CDR1 and CDR2 (germline): MNHEY, SVGAGI. V lost 0 bases, J lost 10 bases, and 5 bases stayed unmatched. This CDR3 is 15 amino acids long. The CDR3: CASSYSLAGGGEQFF. The CDR3 nucleotides are TGTGCCAGCAGTTACTCCCTAGCGGGAGGAGGAGAGCAGTTCTTC.